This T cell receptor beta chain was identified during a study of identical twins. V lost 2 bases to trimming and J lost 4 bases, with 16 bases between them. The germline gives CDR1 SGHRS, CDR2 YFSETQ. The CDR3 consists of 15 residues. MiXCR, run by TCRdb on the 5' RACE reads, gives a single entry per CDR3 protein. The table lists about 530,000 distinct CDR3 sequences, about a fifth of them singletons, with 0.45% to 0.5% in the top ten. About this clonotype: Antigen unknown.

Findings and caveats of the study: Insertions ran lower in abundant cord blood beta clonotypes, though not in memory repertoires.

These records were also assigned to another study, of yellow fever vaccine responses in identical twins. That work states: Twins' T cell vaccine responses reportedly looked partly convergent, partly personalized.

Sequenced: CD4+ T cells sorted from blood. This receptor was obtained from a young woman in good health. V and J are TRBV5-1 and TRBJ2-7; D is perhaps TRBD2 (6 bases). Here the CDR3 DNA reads TGCGCCAGCAGCTTTGATACTATCGGGGGTTACGAGCAGTACTTC. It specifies CASSFDTIGGYEQYF.